The present TCR beta chain was sequenced within a study of CD8+ T cells in alopecia areata listed by TCRdb under 2018. Looking at the study overall: The treated patients took part in an open-label pilot trial in which moderate-to-severe alopecia areata was treated with oral tofacitinib at 5 to 10 mg twice daily. Tofacitinib-treated patients had biopsies at baseline and at 4 and 24 weeks of treatment, with a later scalp biopsy in several patients. In both human patients and the C3H/HeJ mouse model, the study applied high-throughput TCRbeta sequencing to look at T cell clonal expansion in alopecia areata. RNA was extracted with the PAXgene miRNA kit for fixed scalp, the miRNeasy kit for PBMCs, and the RNeasy kit for mouse skin. On the human side, TCRbeta sequencing was run on scalp tissue and on sorted CD4+ and CD8+ peripheral blood T cells from healthy controls and from alopecia areata patients with either patchy or totalis/universalis disease. Clonality in the scalp was compared among normal scalp (n=4), patchy alopecia areata scalp (n=8), and alopecia totalis/universalis scalp (n=8). Patients stayed on tofacitinib for 6 to 18 months and then had 6 months of follow-up off drug so that delayed response and recurrence could be assessed. TCRbeta CDR3 regions were amplified by immunoSEQ multiplex PCR using 35 Vbeta forward and 13 Jbeta reverse primers. For the treated patients, the SALT score, which quantifies what percentage of scalp surface area is affected, served as the measure of disease severity. Results the study describes overall, beyond this receptor: Many expanded lesional clones were found to persist in scalp and blood during tofacitinib treatment, and relapse after treatment cessation may be partly explained by this persistence. Resident alphabeta T cells in normal human skin are also sequenced, complicating scalp TCR repertoire analysis, unlike mouse skin dominated by gammadelta T cells. The treated cohort was small, with a single nonresponder, so links between baseline CD8+ expansion and response need larger studies. Shared TCR sequences between patients were less evident than in mice, which may be partly attributable to HLA diversity in the patient population. Tofacitinib significantly lowered scalp clonality and the number of expanded CD8+ clones among the top 100 scalp clones. Lesional scalp, especially in alopecia totalis/universalis, showed higher clonality and more expanded CD8+ clones than normal scalp, suggesting antigenic drive.

This specimen's time point label, per the study, means: about four weeks on oral tofacitinib. Per the publication, the treatment or condition label means: oral pan-JAK inhibitor, 5-10 mg twice daily. Peripheral blood and lesional scalp punch biopsies were obtained from patients with alopecia areata. After PBMCs were isolated by density centrifugation and stained for CD3, CD4 and CD8, a FACSAria was used to sort CD4+ and CD8+ T cells. As concerns this clone: The antigen it binds to is not known. Within one base of it there is no much larger clone, and no base qualities were kept.

Looking up the germline V gene yields CDR1 SQVTM and CDR2 ANQGSEA. The germline ends are 13 bases apart after V is trimmed by 4 bases and J by 0 bases. Measured from the cysteine to the phenylalanine, the CDR3 is 15 residues long. The retained sequence is limited to the CDR3, 45 bases, with the frame set at the first base. The library came from the immunoSEQ multiplex PCR assay. RNA was extracted from all samples and reverse transcribed into cDNA as template for TCR sequencing. SuperScript III was used for first-strand cDNA synthesis, primed with a 2:1 mix of oligo-dT and random hexamers. Amplification bias was assessed with a synthetic immune receptor repertoire, and residual bias was removed computationally. Processing in the source paper ran as follows. After raw reads were preprocessed to remove errors, the CDR3 was defined following IMGT conventions as running from the conserved cysteine to phenylalanine. Clonality was calculated as 1 minus Shannon entropy normalized by log2 of the number of productive unique TCRs. Scalp TCRbeta sequences were cross-referenced with sorted blood CD4 and CD8 repertoires so that the CD4 or CD8 identity of scalp clones could be inferred. As stored in TCRdb, this immuneACCESS dataset retains in-frame rearrangements with V and J assigned. A fraction of the clones does not appear; measured against another copy, unresolved V genes explain less than half of the discrepancy, and the remainder lacks a known reason. V, J and clone size are those of that table, while D and trimming were read from the DNA. The sample contains over 95,000 clones, 61% of them found a single time. Clones ranked in the top ten supply roughly 16% of the sample.

The receptor comes from a human donor with alopecia areata. The sequence links TRBV29-1 to TRBJ2-1; a weak D assignment points to TRBD1 (6 bases agree). Sequences were derived from CD8+ T cells sorted from blood, sampled at week 4, from a patient treated with tofacitinib. DNA sequence: TGCAGCGTTGTAGGGGGACGGAACTCCTACAATGAGCAGTTCTTC. Translation gives CSVVGGRNSYNEQFF.